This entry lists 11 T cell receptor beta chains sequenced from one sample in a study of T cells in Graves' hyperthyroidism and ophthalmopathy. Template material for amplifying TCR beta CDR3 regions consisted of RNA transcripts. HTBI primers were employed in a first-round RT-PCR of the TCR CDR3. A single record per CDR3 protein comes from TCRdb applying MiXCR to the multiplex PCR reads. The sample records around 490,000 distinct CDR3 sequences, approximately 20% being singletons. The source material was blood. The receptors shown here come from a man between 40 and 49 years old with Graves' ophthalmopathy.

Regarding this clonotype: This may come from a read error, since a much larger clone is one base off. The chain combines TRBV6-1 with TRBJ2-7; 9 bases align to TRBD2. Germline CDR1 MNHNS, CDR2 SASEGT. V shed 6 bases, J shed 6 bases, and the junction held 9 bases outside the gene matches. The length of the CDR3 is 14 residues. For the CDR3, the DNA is TGTGCCAGCAGACAGGGACTAGCTGACTGCGAGCAGTACTTC. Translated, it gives CASRQGLADCEQYF.

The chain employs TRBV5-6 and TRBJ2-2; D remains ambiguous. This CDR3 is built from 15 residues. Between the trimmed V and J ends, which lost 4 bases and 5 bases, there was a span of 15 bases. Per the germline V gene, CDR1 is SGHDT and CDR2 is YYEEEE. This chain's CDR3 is CASSLSRLGTGELFF. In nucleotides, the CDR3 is TGTGCCAGCAGCCTCAGCCGCTTGGGGACCGGGGAGCTGTTTTTT.

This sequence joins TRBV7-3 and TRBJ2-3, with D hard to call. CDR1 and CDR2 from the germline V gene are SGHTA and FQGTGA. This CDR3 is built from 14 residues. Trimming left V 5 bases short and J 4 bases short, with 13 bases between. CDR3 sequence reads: CASSPGIYSDTQYF. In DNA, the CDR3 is TGTGCCAGCAGCCCTGGTATCTACTCAGATACGCAGTATTTT.

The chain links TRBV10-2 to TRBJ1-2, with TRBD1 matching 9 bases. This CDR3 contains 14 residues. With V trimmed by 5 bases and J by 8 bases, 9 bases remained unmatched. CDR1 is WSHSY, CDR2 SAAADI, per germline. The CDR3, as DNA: TGCGCCAGCAGTTCGGTCGGGACAGGGTACGGCTACACCTTC. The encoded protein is CASSSVGTGYGYTF.

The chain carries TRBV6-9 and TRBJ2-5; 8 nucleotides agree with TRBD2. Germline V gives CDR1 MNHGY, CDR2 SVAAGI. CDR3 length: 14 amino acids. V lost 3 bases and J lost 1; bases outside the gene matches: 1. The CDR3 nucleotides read TGTGCCAGCAGTTACAGCGGGGGCCAAGAGACCCAGTACTTC. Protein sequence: CASSYSGGQETQYF.

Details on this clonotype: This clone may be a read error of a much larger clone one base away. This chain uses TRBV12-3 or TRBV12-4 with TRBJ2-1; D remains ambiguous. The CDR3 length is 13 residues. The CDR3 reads CASGFLGHNEQFF. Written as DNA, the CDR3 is TGTGCCAGCGGTTTCTTAGGGCACAATGAGCAGTTCTTC.

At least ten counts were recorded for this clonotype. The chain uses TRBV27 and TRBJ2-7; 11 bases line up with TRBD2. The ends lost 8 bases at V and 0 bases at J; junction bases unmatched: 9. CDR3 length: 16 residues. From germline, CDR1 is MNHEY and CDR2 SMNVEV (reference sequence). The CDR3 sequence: CASGRGLAASSYEQYF. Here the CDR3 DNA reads TGTGCCAGCGGAAGGGGACTAGCGGCATCCTCCTACGAGCAGTACTTC.

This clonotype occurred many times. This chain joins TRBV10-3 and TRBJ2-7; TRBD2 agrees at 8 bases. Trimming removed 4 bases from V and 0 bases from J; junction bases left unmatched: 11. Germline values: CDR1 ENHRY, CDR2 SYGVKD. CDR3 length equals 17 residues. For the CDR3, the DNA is TGTGCCATCAGTGGGGGGGGTAGCGGGGTTAGCTCCTACGAGCAGTACTTC. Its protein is CAISGGGSGVSSYEQYF.

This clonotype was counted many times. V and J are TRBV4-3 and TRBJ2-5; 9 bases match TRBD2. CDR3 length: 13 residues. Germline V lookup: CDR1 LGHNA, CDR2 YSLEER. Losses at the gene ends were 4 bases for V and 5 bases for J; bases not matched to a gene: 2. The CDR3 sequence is CASSRGLAETQYF. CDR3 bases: TGCGCCAGCAGCCGAGGACTAGCGGAGACCCAGTACTTC.

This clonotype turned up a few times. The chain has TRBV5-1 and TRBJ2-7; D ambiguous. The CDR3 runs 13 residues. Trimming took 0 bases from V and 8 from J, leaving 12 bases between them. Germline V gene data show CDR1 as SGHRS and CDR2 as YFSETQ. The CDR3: CASSLGYQQKQYF. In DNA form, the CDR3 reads TGCGCCAGCAGCTTGGGGTATCAACAGAAGCAGTACTTC.

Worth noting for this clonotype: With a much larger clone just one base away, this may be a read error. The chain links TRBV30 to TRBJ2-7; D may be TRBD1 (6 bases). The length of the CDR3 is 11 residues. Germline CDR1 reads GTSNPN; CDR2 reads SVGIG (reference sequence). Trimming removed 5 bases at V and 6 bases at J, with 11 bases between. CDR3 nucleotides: TGTGCCTGGGGAGTACAGGGCGAGCAGTACTTC. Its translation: CAWGVQGEQYF.